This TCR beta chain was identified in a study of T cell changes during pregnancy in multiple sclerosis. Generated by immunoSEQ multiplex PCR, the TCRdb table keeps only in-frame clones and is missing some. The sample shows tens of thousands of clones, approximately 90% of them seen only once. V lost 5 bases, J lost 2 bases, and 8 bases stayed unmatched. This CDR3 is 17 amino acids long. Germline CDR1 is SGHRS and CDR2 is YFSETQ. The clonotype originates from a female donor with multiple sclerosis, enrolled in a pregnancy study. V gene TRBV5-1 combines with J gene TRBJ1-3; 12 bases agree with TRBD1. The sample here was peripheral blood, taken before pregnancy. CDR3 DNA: TGCGCCAGCAGTCCGGGACAGGGGGCAGGTACTGGAAACACCATATATTTT. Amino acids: CASSPGQGAGTGNTIYF.